These 2 T cell receptor beta chains were sequenced from one sample in a study of blood T cells in healthy people across ages. A J-beta primer mix and a sample-barcoded 5' primer were used in a second PCR of about 7 to 12 cycles. Using its own MiXCR run on the 5' RACE reads, TCRdb lists one record per CDR3 protein. The sample shows about 2 million distinct CDR3 sequences, about 50% of them seen only once. Sequenced: blood. The receptors originated from a woman aged 40 to 50 in good health.

This clonotype was counted between two and nine times. V and J are TRBV29-1 and TRBJ2-5, with 8 bases that match TRBD1. The CDR3 is 14 residues long. The V segment lost 1 base and the J segment 2 bases; nucleotides outside the gene matches: 3. Germline-derived CDR1 and CDR2 are SQVTM and ANQGSEA. For the CDR3, the DNA is TGCAGCGTTGAAGGTGGGACAGGACAAGAGACCCAGTACTTC. Its protein is CSVEGGTGQETQYF.

This clonotype has more than one count but fewer than ten. The rearrangement joins TRBV7-9 to TRBJ2-4, with D unresolved. The DNA matches TRBJ2-5 better at its end, which makes the J call doubtful. CDR3 length: 15 residues. Germline V CDR1 and CDR2: SEHNR, FQNEAQ (reference sequence). CDR3 loop: CASSLVTTPRETQYF. Here the CDR3 DNA reads TGTGCCAGCAGCTTAGTGACAACACCGCGAGAGACCCAGTACTTC.